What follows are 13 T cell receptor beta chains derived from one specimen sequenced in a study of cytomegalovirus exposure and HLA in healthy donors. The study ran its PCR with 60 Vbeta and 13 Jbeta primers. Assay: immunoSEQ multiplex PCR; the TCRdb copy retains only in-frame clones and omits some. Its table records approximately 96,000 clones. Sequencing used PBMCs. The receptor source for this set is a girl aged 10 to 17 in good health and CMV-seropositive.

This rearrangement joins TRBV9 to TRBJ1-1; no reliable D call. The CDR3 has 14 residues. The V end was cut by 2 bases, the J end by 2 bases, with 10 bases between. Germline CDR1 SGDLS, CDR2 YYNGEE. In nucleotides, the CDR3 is TGTGCCAGCAGCGTTCAAGCGGGAAACACTGAAGCTTTCTTT. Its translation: CASSVQAGNTEAFF.

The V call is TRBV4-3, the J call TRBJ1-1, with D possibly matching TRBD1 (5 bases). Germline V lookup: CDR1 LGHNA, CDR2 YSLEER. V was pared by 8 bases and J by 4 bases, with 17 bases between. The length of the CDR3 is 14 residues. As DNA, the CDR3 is TGCGCCAGCTCTCCGGGGGTGGGTAGCACTGAAGCTTTCTTT. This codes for CASSPGVGSTEAFF.

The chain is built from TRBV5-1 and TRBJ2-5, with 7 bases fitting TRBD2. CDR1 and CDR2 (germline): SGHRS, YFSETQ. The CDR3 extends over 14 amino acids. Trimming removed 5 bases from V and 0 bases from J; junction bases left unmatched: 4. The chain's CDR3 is CASRTSGDQETQYF. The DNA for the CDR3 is TGCGCCAGCAGGACAAGCGGGGACCAAGAGACCCAGTACTTC.

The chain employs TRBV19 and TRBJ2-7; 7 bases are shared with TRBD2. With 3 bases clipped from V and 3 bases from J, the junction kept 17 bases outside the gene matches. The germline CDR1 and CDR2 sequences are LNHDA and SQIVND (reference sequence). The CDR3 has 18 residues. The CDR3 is CASSMGLGGVPAFYEQYV. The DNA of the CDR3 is TGTGCCAGTAGTATGGGCCTGGGAGGGGTCCCTGCGTTCTACGAGCAGTACGTC.

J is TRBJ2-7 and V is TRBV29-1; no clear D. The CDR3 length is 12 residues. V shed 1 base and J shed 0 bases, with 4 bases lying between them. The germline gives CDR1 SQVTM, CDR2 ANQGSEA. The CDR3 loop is CSVEGSSYEQYF. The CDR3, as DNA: TGCAGCGTTGAAGGCAGCTCCTACGAGCAGTACTTC.

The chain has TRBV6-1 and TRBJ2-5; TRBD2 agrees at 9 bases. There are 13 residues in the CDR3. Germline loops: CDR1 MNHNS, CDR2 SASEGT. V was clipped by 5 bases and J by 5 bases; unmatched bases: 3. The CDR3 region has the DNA TGTGCCAGCAGTAAGCGGGGGGTGGAGACCCAGTACTTC. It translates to CASSKRGVETQYF.

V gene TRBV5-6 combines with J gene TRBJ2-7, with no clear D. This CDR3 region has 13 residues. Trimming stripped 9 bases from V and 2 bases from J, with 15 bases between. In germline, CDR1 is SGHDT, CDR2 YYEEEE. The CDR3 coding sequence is TGTGCCACCCGACAATGGTCCGCCTACGAGCAGTACGTC. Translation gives CATRQWSAYEQYV.

The CDR3 loop is CASSPQEAGRGAVQPQHF. CDR3 coding DNA: TGTGCCAGCAGCCCTCAGGAGGCCGGGAGGGGGGCAGTTCAGCCCCAGCATTTT. The chain combines TRBV7-9 with TRBJ1-5; maybe TRBD1 (6 bases). CDR1 SEHNR and CDR2 FQNEAQ come from the germline V gene (reference sequence). This CDR3 has 18 residues. Trimming took 5 bases from V and 6 from J, leaving 26 bases between them.

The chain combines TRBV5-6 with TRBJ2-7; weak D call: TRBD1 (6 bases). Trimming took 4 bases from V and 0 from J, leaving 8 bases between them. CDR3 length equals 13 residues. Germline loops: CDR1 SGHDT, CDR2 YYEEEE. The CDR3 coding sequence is TGTGCCAGCAGCCAGGGGAGCTCCTACGAGCAGTACTTC. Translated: CASSQGSSYEQYF.

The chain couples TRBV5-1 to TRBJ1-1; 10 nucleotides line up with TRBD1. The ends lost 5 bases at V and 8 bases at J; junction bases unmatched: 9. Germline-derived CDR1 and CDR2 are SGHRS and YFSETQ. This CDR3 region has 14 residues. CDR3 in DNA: TGCGCCAGCAGGGCCTCCGGGACAGGGGAAGAAGCTTTCTTT. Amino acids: CASRASGTGEEAFF. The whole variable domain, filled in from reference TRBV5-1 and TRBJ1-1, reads KAGVTQTPRYLIKTRGQQVTLSCSPISGHRSVSWYQQTPGQGLQFLFEYFSETQRNKGNFPGRFSGRQFSNSRSEMNVSTLELGDSALYLCASRASGTGEEAFFGQGTRLTVV.

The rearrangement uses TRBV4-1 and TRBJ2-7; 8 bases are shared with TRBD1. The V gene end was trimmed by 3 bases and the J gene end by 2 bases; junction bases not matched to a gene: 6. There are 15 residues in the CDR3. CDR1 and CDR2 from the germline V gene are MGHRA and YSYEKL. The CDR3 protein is CASSHGQGVAYEQYF. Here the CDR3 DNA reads TGCGCCAGCAGCCACGGACAGGGAGTTGCCTACGAGCAGTACTTC.

Here the CDR3 DNA reads TGTGCCAGCCTCGACAGGGATGCATACGAGCAGTACTTC. Amino acid sequence: CASLDRDAYEQYF. The V gene is TRBV9, the J gene TRBJ2-7, with TRBD1 matching 7 bases. The CDR3 sequence is 13 residues long. V trimming: 7 bases; J trimming: 4 bases; junction bases outside the gene matches: 8. Germline CDR1 is SGDLS and CDR2 is YYNGEE.

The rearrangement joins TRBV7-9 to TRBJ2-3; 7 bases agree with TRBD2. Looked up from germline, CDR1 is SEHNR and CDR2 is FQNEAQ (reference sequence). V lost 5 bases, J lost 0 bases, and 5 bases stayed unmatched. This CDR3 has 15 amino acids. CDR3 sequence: CASSPSGKSTDTQYF. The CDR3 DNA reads TGTGCCAGCAGCCCTAGCGGCAAGAGCACAGATACGCAGTATTTT.